What follows are 24 T cell receptor beta chains derived from one specimen sequenced in a study of shared clonotypes between healthy human individuals. Profiled with immunoSEQ multiplex PCR; TCRdb holds only in-frame clones, not every one. The profile covers roughly 1,800,000 clones, with about 95% appearing a single time and 1% to 1.5% taken by the ten largest. As defined, naive CD8 cells were CD45RO-negative and positively selected for CCR7, with terminally differentiated effector memory CD45RA+ cells excluded. Sequenced material: naive CD8+ T cells sorted from blood. Receptor source: a man aged 18 to 29 in good health.

The V call is TRBV6-1, the J call TRBJ2-5, with 7 bases fitting TRBD2. V lost 0 bases to trimming and J lost 3 bases; unmatched junction nucleotides: 7. This CDR3 has 16 amino acids. Germline values: CDR1 MNHNS, CDR2 SASEGT. The CDR3 is CASSEAGEGLEETQYF. As DNA, the CDR3 is TGTGCCAGCAGTGAAGCGGGGGAGGGTTTGGAAGAGACCCAGTACTTC.

This chain links TRBV15 with TRBJ2-1; 12 bases are shared with TRBD2. V was clipped by 5 bases and J by 5 bases; unmatched bases: 4. Germline V gene sequence: CDR1 LNHNV, CDR2 YYDKDF (reference sequence). The CDR3 contains 15 residues. The CDR3 is CATSRGTSGHNEQFF. CDR3 nucleotide sequence: TGTGCCACCAGCCGAGGGACTAGCGGGCACAATGAGCAGTTCTTC.

The gene calls are TRBV5-1 and TRBJ2-1; no clear D. V dropped 0 bases and J dropped 10 bases, with 11 bases sitting between them. CDR3 length: 13 amino acids. Germline loops: CDR1 SGHRS, CDR2 YFSETQ. The CDR3 DNA is TGCGCCAGCAGCTTGGATCTCAGTGGGGAGCAGTTCTTC. As protein: CASSLDLSGEQFF.

Comments on this clone: Different DNA sequences within this sample yield the same CDR3. This CDR3 reads CASSLAGGLSYEQYF. The CDR3 nucleotides read TGTGCCAGCAGTTTAGCGGGGGGCCTCTCCTACGAGCAGTACTTC. The V gene is TRBV27, the J gene TRBJ2-7, with 8 bases lining up with TRBD2. Germline assignment: CDR1 MNHEY and CDR2 SMNVEV (reference sequence). The CDR3 sequence is 15 residues long. With V trimmed by 2 bases and J by 0 bases, 3 bases remained unmatched.

Note on this clone: In the same sample, other DNA sequences code for this CDR3. This chain connects TRBV6-5 to TRBJ1-1, with D hard to call. V gave up 5 bases and J gave up 0 bases, with 7 bases separating them. The CDR3 consists of 13 residues. CDR1 and CDR2 from the germline V gene are MNHEY and SVGAGI. The CDR3 reads CASSPDLNTEAFF. In DNA form, the CDR3 reads TGTGCCAGCAGTCCGGATTTGAACACTGAAGCTTTCTTT.

CDR3 nucleotide sequence: TGTGCCAGTCAGAATACGGGACTAGCGGGAGTGAACAATGAGCAGTTCTTC. As protein: CASQNTGLAGVNNEQFF. This chain connects TRBV5-4 to TRBJ2-1; 14 bases agree with TRBD2. The ends lost 8 bases at V and 5 bases at J; junction bases unmatched: 12. The CDR3 length is 17 residues. Germline values: CDR1 SGHNT, CDR2 YYREEE (reference sequence).

This clone is a singleton in its sample. The chain has TRBV4-1 and TRBJ2-7; either TRBD1 or TRBD2 may fit D (5 bases each). CDR1 is MGHRA and CDR2 is YSYEKL in the germline V gene. V was shortened by 4 bases and J by 2 bases, with 12 bases between the two germline ends. This CDR3 region has 14 residues. The CDR3 DNA reads as TGCGCCAGCAGCCTCCGGGACCTCACCTACGAGCAGTACTTC. Protein sequence: CASSLRDLTYEQYF.

The CDR3 loop reads CASSQTSWDTQYF. CDR3 coding DNA: TGCGCCAGCAGCCAAACTAGCTGGGATACGCAGTATTTT. The gene calls are TRBV5-1 and TRBJ2-3; weak D call: TRBD2 (6 bases). Deletions cut 4 bases from V and 6 bases from J, with 12 bases between. The CDR3 sequence is 13 residues long. The V gene's germline CDR1 is SGHRS and CDR2 YFSETQ.

V is TRBV27 and J is TRBJ1-2; weak D call: TRBD1 (6 bases). The CDR3 runs 13 residues. Germline-derived CDR1 and CDR2 are MNHEY and SMNVEV (reference sequence). Trimming took off 4 bases at V and 4 bases at J, with 10 bases between the two ends. The CDR3 spells CASSSQTGYGYTF. DNA for the CDR3: TGTGCCAGCAGTTCCCAGACAGGCTATGGCTACACCTTC.

The chain employs TRBV28 and TRBJ1-6, with 11 bases lining up with TRBD1. The CDR3 runs to 15 residues. V lost 7 bases and J lost 8; bases outside the gene matches: 7. The germline V gene encodes CDR1 MDHEN and CDR2 SYDVKM. The CDR3 DNA is TGTGCCAGCAACCCCCCGGGACAGGGGGATTCACCCCTCCACTTT. It yields the protein CASNPPGQGDSPLHF.

The chain combines TRBV27 with TRBJ2-7; TRBD2 aligns across 11 bases. Per the germline V gene, CDR1 is MNHEY and CDR2 is SMNVEV (reference sequence). Trimming cost V 5 bases and J 6 bases; bases outside gene matches: 12. The CDR3 totals 16 residues. The DNA of the CDR3 is TGTGCCAGCAGTACCCTTTCTAGCGGGGGGTTCCGCGAGCAGTACTTC. Its translation is CASSTLSSGGFREQYF.

The genes are TRBV5-1 and TRBJ1-2, with 10 bases aligning to TRBD1. The CDR3 totals 17 residues. CDR1 and CDR2 (germline): SGHRS, YFSETQ. J gave up 3 bases and V 4 bases, and 12 bases lay outside the gene matches. The CDR3 reads CASSLHEGTGEDYGYTF. CDR3 DNA: TGCGCCAGCAGCCTCCACGAAGGGACAGGGGAAGACTATGGCTACACCTTC.

The rearrangement uses TRBV6-1 and TRBJ1-1; D remains ambiguous. CDR3 length: 14 residues. In germline, CDR1 is MNHNS, CDR2 SASEGT. Trimming stripped 2 bases from V and 6 bases from J, with 13 bases between. The CDR3 loop reads CASSELAPLSEAFF. The CDR3 DNA reads TGTGCCAGCAGTGAATTAGCCCCCTTGTCTGAAGCTTTCTTT.

On this clone itself: Other DNA sequences within the sample encode an identical CDR3. The chain links TRBV7-2 to TRBJ2-7; TRBD1 aligns across 9 bases. The germline gives CDR1 SGHTA, CDR2 FQGNSA. The CDR3 is 13 residues long. V dropped 5 bases and J dropped 3; count of bases not matched to a gene: 2. CDR3 protein: CASSPGQGYEQYF. DNA of the CDR3: TGTGCCAGCAGCCCGGGACAGGGCTACGAGCAGTACTTC.

Remarks on this clone: Other DNA sequences within the sample encode an identical CDR3. This chain connects TRBV11-2 to TRBJ2-7; possibly TRBD1 for D (6 bases). Germline-derived CDR1 and CDR2 are SGHAT and FQNNGV. The CDR3 has 13 residues. V lost 0 bases and J lost 4, with 7 bases in between. CDR3 loop: CASSLDRGYEQYF. In nucleotides, the CDR3 is TGTGCCAGCAGCTTAGACAGGGGATACGAGCAGTACTTC.

The chain uses TRBV9 and TRBJ2-5; 11 bases align to TRBD2. Germline V gene data show CDR1 as SGDLS and CDR2 as YYNGEE. The CDR3 has 16 residues. J gave up 5 bases and V 4 bases, and 10 bases lay outside the gene matches. Here the CDR3 reads CASSPARLAGFETQYF. CDR3 in DNA: TGTGCCAGCAGCCCAGCTCGACTAGCGGGATTTGAGACCCAGTACTTC.

This clone was detected a few times. The chain links TRBV5-4 to TRBJ1-1; possibly TRBD1 for D (5 bases). This CDR3 spans 15 amino acids. Trimming took off 2 bases at V and 1 base at J, with 12 bases between the two ends. From germline, CDR1 is SGHNT and CDR2 YYREEE (reference sequence). The CDR3 DNA reads as TGTGCCAGCAGCTTCCTCAGGGATGGGAACACTGAAGCTTTCTTT. Translating gives CASSFLRDGNTEAFF. Based on the CDR3 plus reference TRBV5-4 and TRBJ1-1, the full variable domain is ETGVTQSPTHLIKTRGQQVTLRCSSQSGHNTVSWYQQALGQGPQFIFQYYREEENGRGNFPPRFSGLQFPNYSSELNVNALELDDSALYLCASSFLRDGNTEAFFGQGTRLTVV.

The V gene is TRBV21-1, the J gene TRBJ2-7; no check of the table's D call, TRBD1, against the DNA was made. TRBV21-1 is marked as a pseudogene. This CDR3 has 11 residues. CDR3 sequence reads: CAPGGSYEQYF. In DNA form, the CDR3 reads TGTGCCCCAGGGGGGTCCTACGAGCAGTACTTC.

DNA of the CDR3: TGTGCCAGCAGTTTGTCCGAGTCGGGCGGAAACACCATATATTTT. Translating it yields CASSLSESGGNTIYF. This chain uses TRBV28 with TRBJ1-3, with D hard to call. CDR3 length: 15 amino acids. The ends were cut back, 3 bases at V and 4 bases at J, with 13 bases in the middle. Germline V CDR1 and CDR2: MDHEN, SYDVKM.

In DNA form, the CDR3 reads TGTGCTAGTGGTTGCCTGGGACTAGCGGAAACCTACGAGCAGTACTTC. Protein product: CASGCLGLAETYEQYF. The chain has TRBV12-5 and TRBJ2-7, with 11 bases aligning to TRBD2. Germline-derived CDR1 and CDR2 are LGHNT and FRNRAP. Unmatched junction bases numbered 7, after V lost 4 bases and J lost 2 bases. The CDR3 spans 16 residues.

The gene calls are TRBV6-1 and TRBJ2-2; possibly TRBD1 for D (5 bases). Trimming took off 7 bases at V and 2 bases at J, with 14 bases between the two ends. Looked up from germline, CDR1 is MNHNS and CDR2 is SASEGT. The CDR3 sequence is 15 residues long. CDR3 loop: CASTYGRANTGELFF. Here the CDR3 DNA reads TGTGCCAGCACCTACGGCAGGGCTAACACCGGGGAGCTGTTTTTT.

The chain combines TRBV5-1 with TRBJ1-3, with D possibly being TRBD1 (5 bases). This CDR3 contains 16 residues. CDR1 is SGHRS, CDR2 YFSETQ, per germline. Trimming took 4 bases from V and 3 from J, leaving 17 bases between them. The CDR3 protein is CASSPDPRGGGNTIYF. CDR3 in DNA: TGCGCCAGCAGCCCGGACCCGAGGGGCGGTGGAAACACCATATATTTT.

This chain joins TRBV7-9 and TRBJ2-1; 8 bases map to TRBD1. CDR3 length equals 15 residues. Trimming took 2 bases from V and 7 from J; bases not matched to a gene: 7. Germline values: CDR1 SEHNR, CDR2 FQNEAQ (reference sequence). DNA for the CDR3: TGTGCCAGCAGCTTAAAATCAGGGGGCTGGAATGAGCAGTTCTTC. This sequence encodes CASSLKSGGWNEQFF.

Of note for this clone: Other DNA sequences in the same sample also yield this CDR3. The chain combines TRBV5-6 with TRBJ2-7; D gene ambiguous. Germline-derived CDR1 and CDR2 are SGHDT and YYEEEE. The V gene lost 0 bases and the J gene lost 5 bases, with 3 bases spanning the gap. The CDR3 totals 11 residues. CDR3 coding DNA: TGTGCCAGCAGCTTGGGACACGAGCAGTACTTC. Its protein is CASSLGHEQYF.